These T cell receptor beta chains were read from a single sample in a study of blood T cell repertoires in COVID-19. Assay: immunoSEQ multiplex PCR; the TCRdb copy retains only in-frame clones and omits some. The sample yields fewer than 250,000 clones, more than 75% seen once. The sequenced material came from PBMCs or T cells enriched from blood (not recorded which). The receptors were gathered from a man aged 25 to 45 in a cohort exposed to, infected with or recovered from COVID-19 (not recorded which). Both conserved end residues are trimmed from each CDR3. Expanded clones are given a class, and other clones once, few, many or no size at all.

v_call clone_size cdr3_aa
TRBV6-6 NA ASRGRQGSYNEQF
TRBV19 NA ASKEEEGQGGLLPYMNTEAF
TRBV14 NA ATRYWERIVITDTQY
TRBV19 NA ASSIVGGRTEAF
TRBV11-1 NA ASSLGSGRTDTQY
TRBV19 NA ASSIRWETLNTEAF
TRBV3-1/TRBV3-2 NA ASSPLAGSTDTQY
TRBV28 once ASSLGTGTGNTIY
TRBV5-1 NA ASSLGLSKEQY
TRBV25-1 once ASRPGQGPNYGYT
TRBV13 NA ASTLRGTGVWDIQY
TRBV5-1 NA ASFLAGGPLGRETQY
TRBV27 NA ASSLLRGLGTDTQY
TRBV4-1 NA ASSQRLSTYEQY
TRBV6-5 NA ASSSGFSGPGELF
TRBV24-1 NA ATSDADRDYGYT
TRBV5-6 NA ASSLTGDEQY
TRBV7-2 NA ASRGQGSYGYT
TRBV28 NA ASSLGGTGYPGAF
TRBV19 NA ASTEGQGFADTQY
TRBV5-4 NA ASSLELSSYEQY
TRBV10-3 NA AISESRYEQY
TRBV4-1 NA ASSQNRGNDSPLH
TRBV6-2/TRBV6-3 once ASSYSNEQY
TRBV27 NA ASSLAGNQPQH
TRBV20-1 NA SALTEGAF
TRBV3-1/TRBV3-2 NA ASSRGYRYEQY
TRBV28 NA ASSLGRFEKLF
TRBV10-1 few ASSESGGADTQY
TRBV20-1 NA TAWTSGEQY
TRBV28 few ASSFSGAGTEAF
TRBV4-3 NA ASSSMNTQY
TRBV14 NA ASSPPGTSGQETQY
TRBV12-3/TRBV12-4 few ASSLTRRDTQY
TRBV5-1 NA ASSWKTGSSGANVLT
TRBV2 NA ASSDGTSVTVYTQY
TRBV27 NA ASRRGNTEAF
TRBV11-2 NA ASSVDRGGQPQH
TRBV24-1 NA ATSAGDRGGNQPQH
TRBV9 NA ASSPTAGSSYEQY
TRBV7-9 NA ASSLSGGLAGNTIY
TRBV4-3 few ASSQGTSGIGSYEQY
TRBV9 NA ASSGIQKQGPYSGNTIY
TRBV27 NA ASSSRSLAVYEQY
TRBV18 NA ASSPPGDRVVSANEKLF
TRBV19 NA ASSPRQGATELF
TRBV6-5 once ASSYTGYGYT
TRBV7-9 once ASSPLGQGAYEQY